These 5 T cell receptor beta chains were all obtained from the same sample, sequenced in a study of blood T cell repertoires in COVID-19. Profiling relied on immunoSEQ multiplex PCR, and the TCRdb table lists in-frame clones only, not all of them. The sample contains roughly 290,000 clones, approximately 84% of which appear only once. The sample consisted of peripheral blood. These receptors were collected from a person in their 70s with COVID-19, enrolled during active disease.

The chain has TRBV28 and TRBJ1-5, with TRBD1 matching 9 bases. Germline V gene data show CDR1 as MDHEN and CDR2 as SYDVKM. This CDR3 spans 16 amino acids. J was trimmed by 0 bases and V by 5 bases; bases with no gene match: 5. CDR3: CASSHTGGRSNQPQHF. The CDR3 nucleotides read TGTGCCAGCAGTCACACAGGGGGCCGTAGCAATCAGCCCCAGCATTTT. Full variable domain (missing parts from reference TRBV28 and TRBJ1-5): DVKVTQSSRYLVKRTGEKVFLECVQDMDHENMFWYRQDPGLGLRLIYFSYDVKMKEKGDIPEGYSVSREKKERFSLILESASTNQTSMYLCASSHTGGRSNQPQHFGDGTRLSIL.

This clone was picked up a small number of times. This sample also contains other DNA sequences that code for the same CDR3. This chain links TRBV3-1 (or the pseudogene TRBV3-2) with TRBJ1-2; 7 bases align to TRBD1. This CDR3 is built from 14 residues. Germline values: CDR1 LGHDT, CDR2 YNNKEL (reference sequence). V gave up 8 bases and J gave up 2 bases; unmatched junction bases: 8. CDR3 nucleotide sequence: TGTGCCAGCTCACCGAGGGGGCACAACTATGGCTACACCTTC. Its translation: CASSPRGHNYGYTF.

This clone was detected a few times. Other DNA sequences in this sample translate to the same CDR3. The J gene is TRBJ1-2, the V gene TRBV5-1, with TRBD1 as a possible D gene (6 bases). Trimming pared 1 base from V and 6 bases from J, leaving 10 bases between. Germline-derived CDR1 and CDR2 are SGHRS and YFSETQ. The CDR3 consists of 13 residues. The CDR3 DNA reads as TGCGCCAGCAGCTTGAAGGGGGAGCATGGCTACACCTTC. Protein: CASSLKGEHGYTF.

The chain recombines TRBV29-1 with TRBJ2-5; the match to TRBD2 covers 7 bases. Germline CDR1 SQVTM, CDR2 ANQGSEA. There are 13 residues in the CDR3. With 6 bases clipped from V and 4 bases from J, the junction kept 8 bases outside the gene matches. This CDR3 reads CSVDGLGSETQYF. In DNA, the CDR3 is TGCAGCGTCGACGGACTAGGGTCAGAGACCCAGTACTTC.

V usage is TRBV7-2 and J usage is TRBJ2-3, with TRBD2 matching 9 bases. Trimming at V came to 4 bases and at J to 0 bases, leaving 5 bases not matched to a gene. The CDR3 extends over 16 amino acids. Germline V lookup: CDR1 SGHTA, CDR2 FQGNSA. CDR3: CASSSRGGLSTDTQYF. The CDR3 DNA reads TGTGCCAGCAGCTCGCGGGGGGGCTTGAGCACAGATACGCAGTATTTT.